A single sample gave rise to the 2 T cell receptor beta chains below, sequenced in a study of blood T cell repertoires in COVID-19. This table comes from immunoSEQ multiplex PCR, and its TCRdb copy is limited to in-frame clones, with some not included. The sample records fewer than 250,000 clones, around nine tenths being singletons. The specimen was peripheral blood. The receptors were gathered from a woman aged 55-70 years who had recovered from COVID-19.

The CDR3 DNA reads TGTGCCAGCAGTTTCCCAGACAGGGGGTTTTCACCCCTCCACTTT. It is translated as CASSFPDRGFSPLHF. The V and J genes are TRBV28 and TRBJ1-6; 9 nucleotides align to TRBD1. CDR3 size: 15 residues. Germline CDR1 MDHEN, CDR2 SYDVKM. V trimming: 3 bases; J trimming: 9 bases; junction bases outside the gene matches: 6.

The genes are TRBV5-1 and TRBJ2-5; 8 bases match TRBD1. V gave up 0 bases and J gave up 2 bases; unmatched junction bases: 3. The V gene's germline CDR1 is SGHRS and CDR2 YFSETQ. The CDR3 covers 15 residues. CDR3 nucleotide sequence: TGCGCCAGCAGCTTGGCCGGGACAGGACAAGAGACCCAGTACTTC. This encodes CASSLAGTGQETQYF.